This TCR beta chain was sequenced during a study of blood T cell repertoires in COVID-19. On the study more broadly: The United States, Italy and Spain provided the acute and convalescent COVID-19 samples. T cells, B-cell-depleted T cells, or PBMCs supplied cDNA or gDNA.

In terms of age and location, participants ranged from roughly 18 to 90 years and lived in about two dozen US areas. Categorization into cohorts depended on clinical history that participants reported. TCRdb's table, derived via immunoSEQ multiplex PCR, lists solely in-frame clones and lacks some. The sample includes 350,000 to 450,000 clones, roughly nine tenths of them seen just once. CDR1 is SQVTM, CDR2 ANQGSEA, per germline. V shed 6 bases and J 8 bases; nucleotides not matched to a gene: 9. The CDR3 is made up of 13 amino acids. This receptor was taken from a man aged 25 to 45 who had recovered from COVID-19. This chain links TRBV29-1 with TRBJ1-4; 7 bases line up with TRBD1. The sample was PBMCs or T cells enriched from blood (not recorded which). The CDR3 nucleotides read TGCAGCGTGGGGACAGTTCGAGGGGAAAAACTGTTTTTT. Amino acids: CSVGTVRGEKLFF.